This TCR beta chain was identified during a study of cytomegalovirus exposure and HLA in healthy donors. Study-wide points: As was reported, the classifier diagnosed cytomegalovirus status with high specificity and sensitivity. According to an earlier analysis, most TCR beta V segments yielded productive rearrangements about 87% or about 30% of the time. Clonal expansion, a later analysis showed, was greater in HLA-associated TCR beta chains than in equally common others. In a later analysis, an Asian-associated ancestry cluster reportedly showed fewer N-insertions than the approximately 700-donor mean.

The CDR3 totals 15 residues. The V and J ends lost 4 bases and 6 bases, in that order; junction bases with no gene match: 12. Germline CDR1 and CDR2: SGHRS and YFSETQ. The table lists this clone with a count of one. Its specificity is unknown. Primers included in the PCR were 60 Vbeta and 13 Jbeta primers. Profiled with immunoSEQ multiplex PCR; TCRdb holds only in-frame clones, not every one. The sample has about 120,000 clones, more than 60% seen once. The sequence was collected from a woman in her 40s in good health and CMV-seropositive. Material: PBMCs. V is TRBV5-1 and J is TRBJ2-7, with 8 bases lining up with TRBD1. CDR3 DNA sequence: TGCGCCAGCAGCCAGGGACAGGCCTTGACGGGCGAGCAGTACTTC. Protein product: CASSQGQALTGEQYF.